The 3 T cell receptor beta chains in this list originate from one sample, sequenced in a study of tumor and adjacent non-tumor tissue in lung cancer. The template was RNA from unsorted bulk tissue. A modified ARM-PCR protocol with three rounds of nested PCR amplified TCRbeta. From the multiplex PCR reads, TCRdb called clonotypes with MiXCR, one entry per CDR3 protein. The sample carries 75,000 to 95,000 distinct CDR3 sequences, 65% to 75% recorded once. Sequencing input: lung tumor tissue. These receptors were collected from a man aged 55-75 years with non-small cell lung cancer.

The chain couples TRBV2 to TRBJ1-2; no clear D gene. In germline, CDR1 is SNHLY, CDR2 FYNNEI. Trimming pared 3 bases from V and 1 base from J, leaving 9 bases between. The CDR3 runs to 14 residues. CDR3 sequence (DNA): TGTGCCAGCAGTGAGGGGTGTCTTAACTATGGCTACACCTTC. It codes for CASSEGCLNYGYTF.

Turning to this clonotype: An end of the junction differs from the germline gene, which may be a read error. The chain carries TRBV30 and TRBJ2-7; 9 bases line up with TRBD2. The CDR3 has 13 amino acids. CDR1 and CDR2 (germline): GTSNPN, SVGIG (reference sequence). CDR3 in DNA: TGTGCCTGGAGCTTACTAGCGGGCTACGAGCACTACTTC. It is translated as CAWSLLAGYEHYF.

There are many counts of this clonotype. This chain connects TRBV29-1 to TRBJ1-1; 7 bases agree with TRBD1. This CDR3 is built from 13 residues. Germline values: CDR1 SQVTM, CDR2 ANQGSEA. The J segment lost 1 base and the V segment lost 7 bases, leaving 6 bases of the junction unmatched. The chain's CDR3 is CSGRGQQNTEAFF. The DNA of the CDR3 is TGCAGCGGGCGGGGACAGCAGAACACTGAAGCTTTCTTT.